Listed below are T cell receptor beta chains from one sample, sequenced in a study of T cell responses to AZD1222 COVID-19 vaccine. Some clones are missing from TCRdb's copy, which holds only in-frame ones; the method was immunoSEQ multiplex PCR. The table includes under 150,000 clones, around 89% detected once. The sample was peripheral blood, taken on day 0 of MenACWY control vaccination. The receptors shown here come from an adult in good health. Both conserved end residues are part of each CDR3. Fields, in order: CDR3 DNA, CDR3 protein, D gene, clone size, V gene, J gene. D genes are given only for firm matches. Part of the rows lack a size; the others show once, few, many or a class for expanded clones.

TGTGCCAGTAGTATGAGGACGGTGGGAGGCACAGATACGCAGTATTTT,CASSMRTVGGTDTQYF,NA,NA,TRBV19,TRBJ2-3
TGTGCCAGCAGCTCCGGGCGGGGGCAGGACACTGAAGCTTTCTTT,CASSSGRGQDTEAFF,NA,NA,TRBV7-6,TRBJ1-1
TGTGCCAGCAGCTTAGCTAGCGGGAGGAACACCGGGGAGCTGTTTTTT,CASSLASGRNTGELFF,TRBD2,NA,TRBV7-6,TRBJ2-2
TGCGCCAGCAGCCCCTCGGGACAGGGAGCCTACGAGCAGTACTTC,CASSPSGQGAYEQYF,TRBD1,NA,TRBV4-1,TRBJ2-7
TGCGCCAGCAGCCAAGATGGGCGAGGGACTAGCGCCTACGAGCAGTACTTC,CASSQDGRGTSAYEQYF,TRBD2,NA,TRBV4-3,TRBJ2-7
TGTGCCAGCAGCCAAGACGGATTGAACACTGAAGCTTTCTTT,CASSQDGLNTEAFF,NA,NA,TRBV7-3,TRBJ1-1
TGTGCCAGCAGCCCAGTTGGGTCCTATACGCAGTATTTT,CASSPVGSYTQYF,NA,NA,TRBV6-5,TRBJ2-3
TGTGCCAGCAGCCCCGTAGGCGGGATTACTAGCACAGATACGCAGTATTTT,CASSPVGGITSTDTQYF,NA,once,TRBV7-7,TRBJ2-3
TGTGCCAGCAGGGGACAGTCCTACGAGCAGTACTTC,CASRGQSYEQYF,TRBD1,NA,TRBV2,TRBJ2-7
TGTGCCAGCAGCTTAGGTCGGGAGAACAATGAGCAGTTCTTC,CASSLGRENNEQFF,NA,NA,TRBV7-3,TRBJ2-1
TGTGCCAGCAGTGAATCGGGGGGTCGGAGCACAGATACGCAGTATTTT,CASSESGGRSTDTQYF,TRBD2,NA,TRBV25-1,TRBJ2-3
TGTGCCAGCAGTTACTCCAGGCCAAGGATAAATTCACCCCTCCACTTT,CASSYSRPRINSPLHF,NA,NA,TRBV6-6,TRBJ1-6
TGTGCCAGCTCTAACCCCTTTGATACAGGGAGAGTCACTGAAGCTTTCTTT,CASSNPFDTGRVTEAFF,NA,NA,TRBV19,TRBJ1-1
TGTGCCAGCAGCTTTAAGGCGGGAGTCACTGAAGCTTTCTTT,CASSFKAGVTEAFF,NA,NA,TRBV11-2,TRBJ1-1
TGTGCCAGCAAGCCCGGGGGCAACAATGAGCAGTTCTTC,CASKPGGNNEQFF,NA,NA,TRBV27,TRBJ2-1
TGTGCCAGCAGTTCTGGGGGGACGGCTGAAGCTTTCTTT,CASSSGGTAEAFF,NA,NA,TRBV9,TRBJ1-1
TGTGCCAGCAGTGACTTGGCGGTACCATCCTACAATGAGCAGTTCTTC,CASSDLAVPSYNEQFF,NA,NA,TRBV6-2/TRBV6-3,TRBJ2-1
TGTGCCAGCAGTTCCGCGTGGACAGGGGCAAATCAGCCCCAGCATTTT,CASSSAWTGANQPQHF,TRBD1,once,TRBV27,TRBJ1-5
TGCAGTGCTAGTCAGGGGGGAGGGACAAACATTCAGTACTTC,CSASQGGGTNIQYF,NA,NA,TRBV20-1,TRBJ2-4
TGTGCCAGCAGTACCACGAACACCGGGGAGCTGTTTTTT,CASSTTNTGELFF,NA,NA,TRBV27,TRBJ2-2
TGTGCCAGCAGCTTAGGGAGGGGCTACACCTTC,CASSLGRGYTF,NA,once,TRBV7-9,TRBJ1-2
TGTGCCAGCAGTAGGGACAGACTGTACGAGCAGTACTTC,CASSRDRLYEQYF,TRBD1,once,TRBV7-2,TRBJ2-7
TGTGCCAGCAGCGTACGGGGATTCGGTGGCTACACCTTC,CASSVRGFGGYTF,NA,NA,TRBV9,TRBJ1-2
TGTGCCAGCAGCCCACTAGCGGGAGGGTCCCCCTCCTACAATGAGCAGTTCTTC,CASSPLAGGSPSYNEQFF,TRBD2,NA,TRBV11-2,TRBJ2-1
TGCGCCAGCAGCTTTGGACAGGGTACAGATACGCAGTATTTT,CASSFGQGTDTQYF,TRBD1,NA,TRBV5-1,TRBJ2-3
TGTGCCAGCAGCTTTCATGGAGGGGCCCCCCCTGAGCAGTTCTTC,CASSFHGGAPPEQFF,NA,NA,TRBV7-3,TRBJ2-1
TGTGCCAGCAGTGAACAGGTTCAAGAGACCCAGTACTTC,CASSEQVQETQYF,NA,NA,TRBV2,TRBJ2-5
TGTGCCAGCACTCTGAAACAGGCTCACGAGCAGTACTTC,CASTLKQAHEQYF,NA,NA,TRBV2,TRBJ2-7
TGTGCCAGCAGCTTAGATCGTGGTAGCGGGAGTGACCAAGAGACCCAGTACTTC,CASSLDRGSGSDQETQYF,TRBD2,NA,TRBV11-3,TRBJ2-5
TGTGCCAGCAGCCCGAGACGGGGCAGGGTCCACACCGGGGAGCTGTTTTTT,CASSPRRGRVHTGELFF,NA,NA,TRBV11-3,TRBJ2-2
TGTGCCAGCAGCCCTCCGGCGGACTTTAATACGCAGTATTTT,CASSPPADFNTQYF,NA,once,TRBV7-2,TRBJ2-3
TGTGCCAGCAGCCAAGATCTGATACAGGGAGTGTCTGGGGCCAACGTCCTGACTTTC,CASSQDLIQGVSGANVLTF,NA,NA,TRBV3-1/TRBV3-2,TRBJ2-6
TGTGCCACCAGTGATCCAAGACAGGGGGCAGGTGGCTACACCTTC,CATSDPRQGAGGYTF,TRBD1,few,TRBV24-1,TRBJ1-2
TGTGCCTGGACCGAACAGGGGCTGGGTGGCTACACCTTC,CAWTEQGLGGYTF,TRBD1,NA,TRBV30,TRBJ1-2
TGTGCCAGCAGCGGGCAAGCGGGATACAATGAGCAGTTCTTC,CASSGQAGYNEQFF,TRBD2,NA,TRBV9,TRBJ2-1
TGTGCCAGCAGTTACTCGGACAGGATCTATGGCTACACCTTC,CASSYSDRIYGYTF,TRBD1,once,TRBV6-5,TRBJ1-2
TGTGCCAGCAGCTTGGCCCCGCGAGCCACCGGGGAGCTGTTTTTT,CASSLAPRATGELFF,NA,NA,TRBV5-5,TRBJ2-2
TGCGCCAGCAGCATCGACCCCACGGGGGGGGAGCTGTTTTTT,CASSIDPTGGELFF,NA,NA,TRBV5-1,TRBJ2-2
TGTGCCAGCAGCCCCCGGGGAGCGGGAACAAGCACAGATACGCAGTATTTT,CASSPRGAGTSTDTQYF,TRBD2,NA,TRBV7-9,TRBJ2-3
TGTGCCAGCAGCTTGTCTCCCAGCGGGAGGGCCGGTATAAGCAATGAGCAGTTCTTC,CASSLSPSGRAGISNEQFF,TRBD2,NA,TRBV5-4,TRBJ2-1
TGTGCCAGCAGCCCACAGAACAGGGGTGGGGAAAAACTGTTTTTT,CASSPQNRGGEKLFF,TRBD1,few,TRBV9,TRBJ1-4
TGCGCCAGCAGCTTGGGGGCCGGGGGGTGGACTGAAGCTTTCTTT,CASSLGAGGWTEAFF,NA,once,TRBV5-1,TRBJ1-1